The following is a T cell receptor beta chain sequence with its context. What it recognizes is unknown. Trimming cost V 5 bases and J 5 bases, with 15 bases left between them. The CDR3 has 14 amino acids. CDR1 is SEHNR and CDR2 is FQNEAQ in the germline V gene (reference sequence). The primer mix had 60 Vbeta and 13 Jbeta primers. Assay: immunoSEQ multiplex PCR; the TCRdb copy retains only in-frame clones and omits some. The sample consists of roughly 170,000 clones, 82% of them appearing once. This sample is part of a study of cytomegalovirus exposure and HLA in healthy donors. Broader study findings: The dataset shows that most TCR sequences were rare, while some public TCRs occurred in many donors. A later analysis reportedly identified an Asian-associated ancestry cluster as carrying fewer N-insertions than the approximately 730-donor mean.

The material sequenced was PBMCs. This chain joins TRBV7-9 and TRBJ1-2, with D maybe TRBD1 (5 bases). The source of this sequence is a male donor in good health and CMV-seronegative. Here the CDR3 reads CASSRGEVAYGYTF. The DNA of the CDR3 is TGTGCCAGCAGCCGGGGGGAGGTTGCGTATGGCTACACCTTC. The whole variable domain, filled in from reference TRBV7-9 and TRBJ1-2, reads DTGVSQNPRHKITKRGQNVTFRCDPISEHNRLYWYRQTLGQGPEFLTYFQNEAQLEKSRLLSDRFSAERPKGSFSTLEIQRTEQGDSAMYLCASSRGEVAYGYTFGSGTRLTVV.